What follows describes a single TCR beta chain. Its antigen is undetermined. Then a second PCR, running about 6 to 11 cycles, was carried out with a sample-barcoded 5' primer and a J-beta primer mix. TCRdb processed the 5' RACE reads anew with MiXCR; each CDR3 protein has one entry. This table holds over 950,000 distinct CDR3 sequences, roughly 51% found once. The sample is drawn from a study of blood T cells in healthy people across ages. Study results and limitations: Investigators treated diversity estimates from one million T cells as underestimates.

Source material: blood. The sequence came from a woman in her sixties in good health.

The CDR3 is CASSSGLAGLVGETQYF. DNA for the CDR3: TGTGCCAGCAGTTCGGGCCTAGCGGGGTTAGTGGGAGAGACCCAGTACTTC. This sequence joins TRBV7-3 and TRBJ2-7; TRBD2 matches 9 bases. The DNA matches TRBJ2-5 better at its end, which makes the J call doubtful. CDR1 and CDR2 from the germline V gene are SGHTA and FQGTGA. The CDR3 extends over 17 amino acids.